The sequence of this T cell receptor (beta chain) was determined in a study of naive and memory T cell subsets (dated by TCRdb to the late 2010s). Context from the whole study: Sorted naive and memory T cell subsets from peripheral blood were analyzed in the study using a UMI-based, open-source pipeline for TCR alpha and beta sequencing. IgG serology results and the functional CMV T cell responses were in complete agreement. RNA was DNase-treated and reverse transcribed with TCR constant-region primers, mostly using SuperScript III. General conclusions and limits of the study: A clonotype was defined as a single alpha or beta chain sequence rather than as a paired alpha/beta receptor. A few larger clonotypes were present in naive repertoires, particularly the CD8 repertoires, and these clonotypes were possibly memory cells re-expressing CD45RA. Gini index rose and Shannon and inverse Simpson diversity fell from naive through CM, EM and EMRA in both CD4 and CD8 cells. RNA-based TCR counts may be influenced by expression changes linked to T cell activation and differentiation. The repertoire findings for the naive and memory subsets could not be validated against a ground truth, as none was available. The abundance of TCRs followed a power law with an exponent that differed between naive and memory subsets yet stayed consistent across the three individuals. After error correction, only a single occurrence was seen for over 95% of naive TCR sequences, so much steeper abundance distributions were produced than in memory subsets.

This clonotype was seen many times. Its antigen remains undetermined. Per-base qualities were not stored, and no clone one base away is much larger. Library creation used UMI-ligation and nested PCR. The beta constant-region primer consisted of an equimolar mixture of two oligonucleotides that together covered TRBC1 and TRBC2. The ligated cDNA went through four rounds of PCR with nested alpha and beta constant-region primers together with the SP2 primer. A single-stranded oligonucleotide containing the SP2 primer and a 12-nucleotide UMI was joined to the 3' end of the cDNA by T4 RNA ligase 1. The ligation reaction was incubated at 16°C for roughly 19-25 hours. PCR2 was typically performed as a SYBR Green qPCR and was stopped at a predetermined threshold so that over-amplification was prevented. Every purification after the first one was done using Agencourt AMPure XP magnetic beads. Libraries were quantified by Qubit and checked on a TapeStation, where a main peak was expected near 650 bp. Pooled libraries were sequenced on an Illumina MiSeq using v2 2x251 paired-end kits, and typically roughly 0.85-2 million reads were obtained per sample. Libraries were pooled at about 4 nM per sample, and roughly 4.5-8% PhiX was added to improve cluster recognition. In the source study's methods: FASTQ reads processed by Demultiplexor were assigned V and J genes by Decombinator through tag matching that tolerated a single base-pair mismatch. By using UMIs, Collapsinator corrected both sequencing errors and the frequency errors caused by PCR heterogeneity. CDR3Translator translated TCRs and extracted CDR3s from the conserved cysteine to the FGXG phenylalanine, flagging non-productive sequences. Gini, Shannon entropy and inverse Simpson indices were computed after subsampling the repertoires to the same number of UMI-defined TCRs. Clonotype abundance distributions were fitted to a power law by maximum likelihood within the linear range. Similar UMI counts, unique TCR numbers and clonal distributions were obtained with the pipeline and with MIGEC on one naive CD8 sample. One analysis removed from the naive repertoire any naive TCRs that were also present in any memory subset from the same donor. Repertoires were searched for around 8,000 CMV-associated CDR3 sequences compiled from VDJdb and a published dataset. TCRdb reprocessing: public reads trimmed at Q25 with fastp, clones called with MiXCR, in-frame beta chains kept. Records with the same CDR3 protein are collapsed into one entry carrying the most frequent genes and DNA. TCRdb's processing, not the authors', yielded these V and J calls. A total of some 83,000 distinct CDR3 sequences appear in this sample, approximately 9.2% of them only once. The top ten clonotypes cover 1.2% of the sample.

Ends trimmed: V by 2 bases, J by 5 bases; bases unmatched to a gene: 8. According to the germline V gene, CDR1 reads SGHVS and CDR2 reads FNYEAQ. Including the terminal cysteine and phenylalanine, the CDR3 comprises 15 residues. Left in the record is the CDR3 DNA by itself, 45 bases read in frame from the first base. Separate amplification of TCR alpha and beta chain libraries was performed from the second PCR step onward. CMV status of each donor was established by measuring IFNgamma production from CD4+ T cells after fresh PBMCs were stimulated overnight with CMV viral lysate. Miltenyi beads were used first to positively select CD4 T cells, and CD8 T cells were then positively selected from the CD4-negative fraction. Cells stained for CD3, CD4, CD8, CD45RA, CD27 and a live/dead dye were sorted on a BD Aria II into four subsets by CD45RA and CD27. Blood came from a few healthy volunteers, each fractionated into CD4 and CD8 T cells and then into four differentiation subsets. About 120 ml of peripheral blood was taken from each donor, and PBMC were separated by density-gradient centrifugation on Ficoll-Paque PLUS. After sorting, cells were lysed in RLT buffer, RNA was extracted using a Qiagen RNeasy kit, and the extracted RNA was stored at -80 degrees C.

This receptor was identified in a human donor in good health. Sequenced material: naive CD8+ T cells from blood. Explained via the paper, the cell subset or site label denotes: naive T cells, CD45RA high CD27+. The rearranged segments are TRBV7-6 and TRBJ2-7; TRBD2 matches 8 bases in the middle. The nucleotides read TGTGCCAGCAGCTTAATATCAGGCGGGAGGAACGAGCAGTACTTC. Translated, this is CASSLISGGRNEQYF.